This entry lists 30 T cell receptor beta chains sequenced from one sample in a study of blood T cells in healthy people across ages. Combining a sample-barcoded 5' primer with a J-beta primer mix, a second PCR ran for roughly 6 to 11 cycles. TCRdb analysed the 5' RACE reads with MiXCR anew, one entry per CDR3 protein. Of about 1 million distinct CDR3 sequences detected, roughly 24% appear once; the ten largest clones hold 0.65% to 0.95%. These data also featured in a second study, about T cells of mothers and their children.

Input material: blood. The receptors here all came from a girl aged 2-10 years in good health.

The chain uses TRBV5-1 and TRBJ1-4; 8 bases are shared with TRBD1. CDR1 is SGHRS, CDR2 YFSETQ, per germline. Trimming took 4 bases from V and 8 from J; bases not matched to a gene: 16. The CDR3 extends over 17 amino acids. The DNA of the CDR3 is TGCGCCAGCAGCCCGCACTACGCGACAGGGGTAAACGAAAAACTGTTTTTT. It is translated as CASSPHYATGVNEKLFF.

This chain joins TRBV6-6 and TRBJ1-5; the D gene is possibly TRBD1 (5 bases). The germline V gene encodes CDR1 MNHNY and CDR2 SVGAGI (reference sequence). V shed 8 bases and J shed 8 bases, with 22 bases lying between them. The CDR3 is 15 residues long. CDR3 sequence (DNA): TGTGCCAGCGGGCGAACCGGACAAACAGGCGAGCCCCAGCATTTT. Translating gives CASGRTGQTGEPQHF.

The chain employs TRBV27 and TRBJ2-1; tentative D call: TRBD1 (5 bases). TRBJ2-7 explains the end of the DNA better; the J call may be wrong. The CDR3 length is 14 residues. Germline CDR1 and CDR2: MNHEY and SMNVEV (reference sequence). The CDR3 spells CASSPGISSYEQYF. Written as DNA, the CDR3 is TGTGCCAGCAGTCCAGGGATTTCCTCCTACGAGCAGTACTTC.

The chain joins TRBV4-3 to TRBJ2-3, with D possibly matching TRBD2 (6 bases). The CDR3 runs to 15 residues. CDR1 LGHNA and CDR2 YSLEER come from the germline V gene. V was trimmed by 2 bases and J by 0 bases, leaving 9 bases between them. CDR3 amino acids: CASSQSGVSTDTQYF. The CDR3, as DNA: TGCGCCAGCAGCCAATCGGGGGTGAGCACAGATACGCAGTATTTT.

This clonotype was seen a handful of times. V gene TRBV7-9 combines with J gene TRBJ2-7, with TRBD2 matching over 10 bases. Germline CDR1 SEHNR, CDR2 FQNEAQ (reference sequence). CDR3 length: 15 residues. Trimming cost V 10 bases and J 6 bases; bases outside gene matches: 15. The CDR3 nucleotides read TGTGCCATCAAGGACCCTAGCGGGAGTCTCGGCGAGCAGTACTTC. This codes for CAIKDPSGSLGEQYF.

This rearrangement joins TRBV4-2 to TRBJ1-5; tentatively, D is TRBD1 (6 bases). The germline V and J ends were trimmed by 4 bases and 0 bases, with 19 bases remaining between them. The CDR3 is 18 residues long. CDR1 and CDR2 from the germline V gene are LGHNA and YNFKEQ. CDR3 sequence reads: CASSPSEGGWSSNQPQHF. CDR3 sequence (DNA): TGTGCCAGCAGCCCCTCCGAGGGGGGATGGAGTAGCAATCAGCCCCAGCATTTT.

This chain joins TRBV11-3 and TRBJ2-7, with a tentative D call TRBD1 (6 bases). Germline CDR1 reads SGHNT; CDR2 reads YENEEA. Trimming stripped 7 bases from V and 0 bases from J, with 13 bases between. The CDR3 is made up of 14 amino acids. The CDR3: CASNAKDSSYEQYF. The CDR3 DNA reads TGTGCCAGCAATGCGAAGGACAGCTCCTACGAGCAGTACTTC.

The chain carries TRBV12-5 and TRBJ2-5; D unclear. From germline, CDR1 is LGHNT and CDR2 FRNRAP. The CDR3 length is 14 residues. Trimming took 5 bases from V and 2 from J, leaving 12 bases between them. CDR3 residues: CASGPVILQETQYF. The DNA for the CDR3 is TGTGCTAGTGGTCCCGTGATACTACAAGAGACCCAGTACTTC.

The chain joins TRBV9 to TRBJ2-1; D is possibly TRBD1 (7 bases). The V gene's germline CDR1 is SGDLS and CDR2 YYNGEE. There are 15 residues in the CDR3. V was cut by 3 bases and J by 2 bases, with 12 bases left in between. This CDR3 reads CASSGRGAPYNEQFF. In DNA, the CDR3 is TGTGCCAGCAGCGGCAGGGGGGCCCCCTACAATGAGCAGTTCTTC.

The genes are TRBV7-8 and TRBJ2-7, with D uncertain. CDR3 length: 14 residues. In germline, CDR1 is SGHVS, CDR2 FQNEAQ. The germline V and J ends were trimmed by 4 bases and 6 bases, with 16 bases remaining between them. In DNA form, the CDR3 reads TGTGCCAGCAGCTCAACTACTGCCCTTGGCGAGCAGTACTTC. As protein: CASSSTTALGEQYF.

The V gene is TRBV7-6, the J gene TRBJ2-5; 8 bases match TRBD2. Per germline, CDR1 SGHVS and CDR2 FNYEAQ. This CDR3 is 14 amino acids long. Trimming cost V 3 bases and J 5 bases; bases outside gene matches: 5. The CDR3 region has the DNA TGTGCCAGCAGCTTCATAGCGGGGTGGGAGACCCAGTACTTC. Its translation: CASSFIAGWETQYF.

In the case of this clonotype: The CDR3 does not end in the conserved phenylalanine or tryptophan, so this is likely a read error. No DNA is shown, since the ends of the CDR3 on it are uncertain; the CDR3 is the one TCRdb lists. The chain employs TRBV2 and TRBJ2-7; TRBD1, as called in the table, went unchecked against the DNA. CDR1 SNHLY and CDR2 FYNNEI come from the germline V gene. Counting both end residues, the CDR3 totals 11 amino acids. The CDR3 sequence: CASSVTGLPSI.

There are many counts of this clonotype. This chain links TRBV7-2 with TRBJ2-5; TRBD2 might be the D (5 bases). The closer fit of TRBJ2-7 to the DNA end suggests the J call may be wrong. Per germline, CDR1 SGHTA and CDR2 FQGNSA. The CDR3 covers 13 residues. The CDR3 bases are TGTGCCAGCAGCTTAGTGACTACCTACGAGCAGTACTTC. The encoded protein is CASSLVTTYEQYF.

This clonotype has a handful of counts. This sequence joins TRBV28 and TRBJ2-5; D is undetermined. The end of the DNA aligns better with TRBJ2-1, so the J call may be wrong. The CDR3 is 10 residues long. The germline V gene has CDR1 MDHEN and CDR2 SYDVKM. The CDR3 here is CASSTYEQFF. CDR3 nucleotides: TGTGCCAGCAGCACATATGAGCAGTTCTTC.

A few counts support this clonotype. CDR3 DNA: TGCGCCAGCAGCTCTTCCTTTACAGATACGCAGTATTTT. Translated: CASSSSFTDTQYF. The rearrangement links TRBV5-1 to TRBJ2-3, with unresolved D. Germline V gene sequence: CDR1 SGHRS, CDR2 YFSETQ. With 3 bases removed from V and 3 bases from J, the gap between germline ends came to 8 bases. CDR3 size: 13 residues.

The chain employs TRBV7-9 and TRBJ2-5; TRBD1 aligns across 8 bases. CDR3 length: 16 residues. Trimming at V came to 5 bases and at J to 11 bases, leaving 19 bases not matched to a gene. CDR1 is SEHNR and CDR2 is FQNEAQ in the germline V gene (reference sequence). The CDR3 reads CASSPNDLTGVGEQYF. The DNA for the CDR3 is TGTGCCAGCAGCCCGAATGACCTGACAGGGGTGGGAGAGCAGTACTTC. Drawing the rest from reference TRBV7-9 and TRBJ2-5, the complete variable domain is DTGVSQNPRHKITKRGQNVTFRCDPISEHNRLYWYRQTLGQGPEFLTYFQNEAQLEKSRLLSDRFSAERPKGSFSTLEIQRTEQGDSAMYLCASSPNDLTGVGEQYFGPGTRLLVL.

This chain links TRBV28 with TRBJ2-1; TRBD2 matches 11 bases. V shed 6 bases and J 9 bases; nucleotides not matched to a gene: 7. The CDR3 is 14 amino acids. From germline, CDR1 is MDHEN and CDR2 SYDVKM. CDR3 in DNA: TGTGCCAGCAGCCCGACTAGCGGGACAACTGAGCAGTTCTTC. This encodes CASSPTSGTTEQFF.

This clonotype has a handful of counts. The V call is TRBV20-1, the J call TRBJ2-7, with TRBD1 matching over 10 bases. Germline lookup yields CDR1 DFQATT and CDR2 SNEGSKA (reference sequence). V was clipped by 0 bases and J by 1 base; unmatched bases: 0. CDR3 size: 14 residues. CDR3 sequence reads: CSAREDRGSYEQYF. Here the CDR3 DNA reads TGCAGTGCTAGAGAGGACAGGGGGTCCTACGAGCAGTACTTC.

Only a few counts were recorded for this clonotype. The V gene is TRBV23-1, the J gene TRBJ1-3; no reliable D call. TRBV23-1 belongs to the ORF category, with a function that is uncertain. V lost 10 bases to trimming and J lost 0 bases, with 7 bases between them. CDR3 length: 12 amino acids. The CDR3 loop reads CATGHSGNTIYF. The DNA for the CDR3 is TGCGCCACAGGCCACTCTGGAAACACCATATATTTT.

This clonotype has only a few counts. The chain recombines TRBV6-2 or TRBV6-3 with TRBJ1-2; TRBD1 is a possible D gene (6 bases). V was clipped by 2 bases and J by 6 bases, with 22 bases between them. This CDR3 is 17 amino acids long. CDR1 is MNHEY and CDR2 is SVGEGT in the germline V gene. In DNA form, the CDR3 reads TGTGCCAGCAGTTACAAGAACGACGCCAGGGGAGGAGATGGCTACACCTTC. This codes for CASSYKNDARGGDGYTF.

The V gene is TRBV7-2, the J gene TRBJ2-1, with 11 nucleotides matching TRBD2. The ends lost 3 bases at V and 2 bases at J; junction bases unmatched: 3. The CDR3 is made up of 16 amino acids. CDR1 and CDR2 from the germline V gene are SGHTA and FQGNSA. The CDR3 nucleotides are TGTGCCAGCAGCTTGTGGACTAGCGGGCCCTACAATGAGCAGTTCTTC. Its protein product is CASSLWTSGPYNEQFF.

V and J are TRBV3-1 and TRBJ2-5; D not resolved. This CDR3 contains 15 residues. Germline CDR1 reads LGHDT; CDR2 reads YNNKEL (reference sequence). V was trimmed by 0 bases and J by 5 bases, leaving 13 bases between them. The chain's CDR3 is CASSQDYSRMETQYF. The CDR3 bases are TGTGCCAGCAGCCAAGATTATAGTCGGATGGAGACCCAGTACTTC.

This clonotype has more than one count but fewer than ten. The V and J genes are TRBV6-5 and TRBJ2-1; D not resolved. From germline, CDR1 is MNHEY and CDR2 SVGAGI. The CDR3 has 11 residues. The V end was cut by 6 bases, the J end by 10 bases, with 10 bases between. The CDR3 DNA sequence: TGTGCCAGCAGACCTGCGAGGGAGCAGTTCTTC. Protein product: CASRPAREQFF.

In this sample, this clonotype turned up a few times. The CDR3 loop reads CSVAGGTGHETQYF. DNA of the CDR3: TGCAGCGTTGCCGGGGGGACAGGGCACGAGACCCAGTACTTC. The gene calls are TRBV29-1 and TRBJ2-5; 9 bases are shared with TRBD1. CDR1 is SQVTM, CDR2 ANQGSEA, per germline. V lost 4 bases to trimming and J lost 5 bases; unmatched junction nucleotides: 8. This CDR3 is 14 amino acids long. The whole variable domain, remainder taken from reference TRBV29-1 and TRBJ2-5, is SAVISQKPSRDICQRGTSLTIQCQVDSQVTMMFWYRQQPGQSLTLIATANQGSEATYESGFVIDKFPISRPNLTFSTLTVSNMSPEDSSIYLCSVAGGTGHETQYFGPGTRLLVL.

This clonotype was seen only a few times. The chain links TRBV14 to TRBJ2-3; D call uncertain. The CDR3 has 14 amino acids. Per the germline V gene, CDR1 is SGHDN and CDR2 is FVKESK. Trimming took 4 bases from V and 6 from J, leaving 14 bases between them. The CDR3: CASSPYLTGDTQYF. The CDR3 DNA reads TGTGCCAGCAGCCCCTACTTAACCGGGGATACGCAGTATTTT.

Here the CDR3 reads CASSLFTGLAGEGAQYF. CDR3 DNA sequence: TGTGCCAGCAGTTTATTCACGGGACTAGCGGGAGAAGGGGCGCAGTATTTT. The rearrangement links TRBV28 to TRBJ2-3; 14 nucleotides match TRBD2. V lost 1 base to trimming and J lost 10 bases; unmatched junction nucleotides: 10. Germline V gives CDR1 MDHEN, CDR2 SYDVKM. The CDR3 spans 17 residues. Using reference TRBV28 and TRBJ2-3 for the parts outside the CDR3, the full variable domain is DVKVTQSSRYLVKRTGEKVFLECVQDMDHENMFWYRQDPGLGLRLIYFSYDVKMKEKGDIPEGYSVSREKKERFSLILESASTNQTSMYLCASSLFTGLAGEGAQYFGPGTRLTVL.

The chain couples TRBV9 to TRBJ2-1; TRBD2 agrees at 10 bases. V lost 4 bases and J lost 0; bases outside the gene matches: 13. Germline CDR1 is SGDLS and CDR2 is YYNGEE. The CDR3 has 19 amino acids. CDR3 nucleotide sequence: TGTGCCAGCAGCCGAGGCTCCGGGACTAGCGTCAGCTCCTACAATGAGCAGTTCTTC. It encodes CASSRGSGTSVSSYNEQFF.

This chain connects TRBV6-2 or TRBV6-3 to TRBJ2-7; D unclear. Trimming removed 6 bases at V and 4 bases at J, with 4 bases between. The V gene's germline CDR1 is MNHEY and CDR2 SVGEGT. The CDR3 runs to 10 residues. The CDR3 here is CASRKYEQYF. The CDR3 coding sequence is TGTGCCAGCAGAAAATACGAGCAGTACTTC.

There are a few counts of this clonotype. The CDR3 loop reads CASSLRSGRRVETQYF. The CDR3 DNA sequence: TGCGCCAGCAGCTTGCGGTCGGGGCGGCGGGTGGAGACCCAGTACTTC. This rearrangement joins TRBV5-1 to TRBJ2-5; D possibly uses TRBD1 or TRBD2 (5 bases each). V lost 1 base, J lost 5 bases, and 18 bases lay in between. The CDR3 runs 16 residues. Germline V CDR1 and CDR2: SGHRS, YFSETQ.

This clonotype was seen a few times. The chain has TRBV11-2 and TRBJ1-3; D remains unclear. CDR1 and CDR2 from the germline V gene are SGHAT and FQNNGV. The CDR3 is made up of 16 amino acids. V lost 5 bases and J lost 0, with 14 bases in between. The CDR3 is CASSPIKGSSGNTIYF. DNA for the CDR3: TGTGCCAGCAGCCCAATTAAAGGGAGCTCTGGAAACACCATATATTTT.